The clone carrying this T cell receptor (beta chain) was seen more than once but under ten times. Its antigen is not identified. This CDR3 contains 16 residues. The sample originates from a study of blood T cells in healthy people across ages. Study-level findings and limits: Changes in expanded clonotypes were possibly confounded, as the CMV status of donors was unknown.

The donors, healthy Caucasians from Russia, were aged 6 to 90. It was with a sample-barcoded 5' primer and a J-beta primer mix that a second PCR of about 7 to 12 cycles was run. One entry per CDR3 protein results from TCRdb running MiXCR on the 5' RACE reads. Of hundreds of thousands of distinct CDR3 sequences in the sample, about a quarter are singletons; the top ten hold approximately 2.9%. The same data also contributed to another study, on T cells of mothers and their children.

The V call is TRBV12-2, the J call TRBJ2-5; TRBD1, as called in the table, went unchecked against the DNA. TRBV12-2 is an annotated pseudogene. Material for sequencing was blood. The TCR sequence derives from a boy aged 5-17 years in good health. As DNA, the CDR3 is TGTGCACCACCGCTCGGCTACAGGGGGACCGAGGAGACCCAGTACTTC. It encodes CAPPLGYRGTEETQYF.